These T cell receptor beta chains were read from a single sample in a study of cytomegalovirus exposure and HLA in healthy donors. This table comes from immunoSEQ multiplex PCR, and its TCRdb copy is limited to in-frame clones, with some not included. In the table there are 150,000 to 200,000 clones, around 87% of which are singletons. The source material was PBMCs. Every receptor here comes from a boy aged 2 to 10 in good health and CMV-seronegative. Both conserved end residues are trimmed from each CDR3.

j_call	cdr3_length	v_call	cdr3_aa
TRBJ1-2	13	TRBV6-5	ASLGNRGSGYGYT
TRBJ1-3	12	TRBV6-5	ASSATRLGNTIY
TRBJ2-1	12	TRBV5-1	ASSWDRFYNEQF
TRBJ2-1	13	TRBV27	ASSPGTSGVREQF
TRBJ1-5	11	TRBV6-4	ASSANSNQPQH
TRBJ1-2	12	TRBV19	ASSIAGSSNGYT
TRBJ2-6	15	TRBV27	ASSLTGGASGANVLT
NA	13	TRBV2	ASSESSPVTYEQY
TRBJ2-7	14	TRBV19	ASRAPGQGDSYEQY
TRBJ1-5	11	TRBV28	ASRGGLVAPQH
TRBJ1-2	13	TRBV6-6	ASSYALQASYGYT
TRBJ2-7	12	TRBV28	ASSFNRAPLEQY
TRBJ2-1	15	TRBV5-5	ASSPGLAGASYNEQF
TRBJ2-7	9	TRBV7-8	ASSRGIEQY
TRBJ1-3	16	TRBV28	ASRSGTGLRGSGNTIY
TRBJ1-5	10	TRBV6-1	ASSEVNQPQH
TRBJ2-3	13	TRBV6-1	ASSPTSGGPDTQY
TRBJ1-2	11	TRBV14	ASSQDIYYGYT
TRBJ2-1	15	TRBV5-1	ASSSHLLGGSYNEQF
TRBJ1-1	10	TRBV30	AGSPVRTEAF
TRBJ2-7	12	TRBV14	ASSRAGGRYEQY
TRBJ1-5	11	TRBV27	ASSLGSGQPQH
TRBJ2-1	15	TRBV15	ATSRETTSGAYNEQF
TRBJ1-3	15	TRBV27	ASSPGTGWGSGNTIY
TRBJ1-5	14	TRBV4-1	ASSQEPYRSNQPQH
TRBJ1-1	14	TRBV18	ASSPNRGVLNTEAF
TRBJ1-1	11	TRBV10-3	AISGGRATEAF
TRBJ1-2	13	TRBV4-2	ASSQVPTGQDGYT
TRBJ2-5	14	TRBV10-3	AIKSGGRAAGETQY
TRBJ1-2	12	TRBV2	ATLVLQGIGGYT
TRBJ2-5	13	TRBV19	ASSTLAGGQETQY
TRBJ2-4	11	TRBV9	ASSPGSKNIQY
TRBJ1-2	11	TRBV7-2	ASSPEGGKGYT
TRBJ2-7	10	TRBV27	ASSSFPYEQY
TRBJ1-3	10	TRBV28	ASSLQGNTIY
TRBJ1-2	10	TRBV7-9	SSSPGAPSYT
TRBJ2-2	15	TRBV9	ASSETFVGTHTGELF
TRBJ2-7	13	TRBV5-5	ASSRTTGSVGEQY
TRBJ1-2	13	TRBV27	ASSLTGTTYYGYT
TRBJ2-1	11	TRBV30	AWSSLAGQEQF